This TCR beta chain was identified in a study of cytomegalovirus exposure and HLA in healthy donors. Primers included in the PCR were 60 Vbeta and 13 Jbeta primers. Clones were sequenced by immunoSEQ multiplex PCR, and TCRdb holds only the in-frame ones, with some missing. This table holds around 200,000 clones, 82% found once. CDR1 is MNHNY, CDR2 SVGAGI, per germline (reference sequence). V trimming: 7 bases; J trimming: 5 bases; junction bases outside the gene matches: 7. The CDR3 totals 14 residues. The chain joins TRBV6-6 to TRBJ2-2, with 7 bases lining up with TRBD2. The receptor was derived from a man in his forties in good health and CMV-seropositive. Material for sequencing was PBMCs. The CDR3 DNA follows: TGTGCCAGCAACGGCGGGAGTTTGACCGGGGAGCTGTTTTTT. Translated: CASNGGSLTGELFF.